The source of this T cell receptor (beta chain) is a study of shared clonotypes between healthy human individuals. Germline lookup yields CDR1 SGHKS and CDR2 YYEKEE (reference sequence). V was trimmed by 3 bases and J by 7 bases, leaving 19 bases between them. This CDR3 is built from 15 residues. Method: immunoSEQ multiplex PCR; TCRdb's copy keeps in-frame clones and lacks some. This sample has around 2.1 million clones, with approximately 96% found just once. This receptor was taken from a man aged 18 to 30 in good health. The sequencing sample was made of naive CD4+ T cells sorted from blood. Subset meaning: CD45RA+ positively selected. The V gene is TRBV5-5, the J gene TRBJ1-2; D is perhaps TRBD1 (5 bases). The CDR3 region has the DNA TGTGCCAGCAGCTCGGAGCCTCGGACACCCTTTGGCTACACCTTC. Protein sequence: CASSSEPRTPFGYTF.